Listed here are 13 T cell receptor beta chains from one sample, sequenced in a study of blood T cell repertoires in COVID-19. This table comes from immunoSEQ multiplex PCR, and its TCRdb copy is limited to in-frame clones, with some not included. Of 100,000 to 150,000 clones in the sample, almost 80% are singletons; the top ten hold 25%. The sequenced sample was peripheral blood. Receptors were obtained from a human donor in a cohort sampled during active COVID-19.

Details on this clone: The sample carries other DNA sequences with the same CDR3. The rearrangement uses TRBV7-3 and TRBJ1-1; tentatively, D is TRBD1 (6 bases). The germline CDR1 and CDR2 sequences are SGHTA and FQGTGA. V was clipped by 5 bases and J by 0 bases, with 7 bases between them. CDR3 length equals 13 residues. CDR3 protein: CASSQGMNTEAFF. CDR3 coding DNA: TGTGCCAGCAGCCAGGGGATGAACACTGAAGCTTTCTTT.

This chain uses TRBV7-9 with TRBJ2-7, with TRBD1 as a possible D gene (6 bases). V dropped 4 bases and J dropped 3 bases, with 16 bases sitting between them. Germline CDR1 SEHNR, CDR2 FQNEAQ (reference sequence). The CDR3 sequence is 15 residues long. The CDR3 bases are TGTGCCAGCAGCTCCAGGGGTGGAACTTTCTACGAGCAGTACTTC. It codes for CASSSRGGTFYEQYF.

The V gene is TRBV5-1, the J gene TRBJ2-3, with TRBD2 matching 12 bases. The CDR3 is 18 residues long. V was pared by 4 bases and J by 0 bases, with 9 bases of the junction left unmatched. Per germline, CDR1 SGHRS and CDR2 YFSETQ. CDR3 sequence: CASSAPSGGATSTDTQYF. CDR3 nucleotide sequence: TGCGCCAGCAGCGCGCCTAGCGGGGGGGCAACTAGCACAGATACGCAGTATTTT. The entire variable domain, with the rest obtained from reference TRBV5-1 and TRBJ2-3, is as follows: KAGVTQTPRYLIKTRGQQVTLSCSPISGHRSVSWYQQTPGQGLQFLFEYFSETQRNKGNFPGRFSGRQFSNSRSEMNVSTLELGDSALYLCASSAPSGGATSTDTQYFGPGTRLTVL.

CDR3 residues: CAISESYQGAFVQYF. The CDR3 DNA follows: TGTGCCATCAGTGAGTCCTACCAGGGGGCTTTCGTGCAGTACTTC. The chain has TRBV10-3 and TRBJ2-7, with 8 bases that match TRBD1. This CDR3 comprises 15 residues. CDR1 is ENHRY, CDR2 SYGVKD, per germline. V shed 0 bases and J 9 bases; nucleotides not matched to a gene: 10.

The chain joins TRBV30 to TRBJ2-2; 8 bases agree with TRBD2. With V trimmed by 4 bases and J by 9 bases, 7 bases remained unmatched. The germline CDR1 and CDR2 sequences are GTSNPN and SVGIG (reference sequence). The CDR3 consists of 13 residues. The chain's CDR3 is CAWNPGGGRELFF. CDR3 coding DNA: TGTGCCTGGAACCCGGGGGGGGGTAGGGAGCTGTTTTTT.

This clone was found once. The V call is TRBV4-1, the J call TRBJ2-1; D might be TRBD2 (5 bases). The CDR3 runs to 17 residues. With 0 bases removed from V and 0 bases from J, the gap between germline ends came to 12 bases. Germline CDR1 MGHRA, CDR2 YSYEKL. The CDR3 protein is CASSQDRTRGSYNEQFF. As DNA, the CDR3 is TGCGCCAGCAGCCAAGATCGGACCCGGGGCTCCTACAATGAGCAGTTCTTC.

The chain is built from TRBV6-5 and TRBJ1-1, with D perhaps matching TRBD1 (5 bases). Germline CDR1 MNHEY, CDR2 SVGAGI. The CDR3 spans 15 residues. V was trimmed by 0 bases and J by 5 bases, leaving 13 bases between them. The chain's CDR3 is CASSYSIGRGTEAFF. CDR3 nucleotides: TGTGCCAGCAGTTACTCGATCGGAAGGGGAACTGAAGCTTTCTTT.

The chain links TRBV18 to TRBJ2-5, with 8 bases fitting TRBD2. V lost 4 bases, J lost 5 bases, and 3 bases stayed unmatched. The CDR3 spans 13 residues. Germline V CDR1 and CDR2: KGHSH, LQKENI. CDR3 amino acids: CASSRGGRETQYF. The CDR3 DNA reads TGTGCCAGCTCACGCGGCGGGAGGGAGACCCAGTACTTC.

The chain combines TRBV6-5 with TRBJ1-1; 7 bases match TRBD1. The CDR3 sequence is 14 residues long. Germline values: CDR1 MNHEY, CDR2 SVGAGI. The J segment lost 6 bases and the V segment lost 8 bases, leaving 12 bases of the junction unmatched. CDR3 coding DNA: TGTGCCAGCTATTATCGACAGGGTTATGCTGAAGCTTTCTTT. Translated, it gives CASYYRQGYAEAFF.

The chain links TRBV7-9 to TRBJ1-2; the match to TRBD1 covers 8 bases. There are 12 residues in the CDR3. J gave up 7 bases and V 4 bases, and 2 bases lay outside the gene matches. Germline CDR1 is SEHNR and CDR2 is FQNEAQ (reference sequence). CDR3 protein: CASSSDRAGYTF. The CDR3 DNA sequence: TGTGCCAGCAGCTCGGACAGGGCTGGCTACACCTTC.

The J gene is TRBJ2-1, the V gene TRBV28; 9 bases line up with TRBD2. CDR3 length equals 16 residues. In germline, CDR1 is MDHEN, CDR2 SYDVKM. Trimming took 6 bases from V and 6 from J; bases not matched to a gene: 12. The CDR3 loop reads CASSPWGGGAFNEQFF. Written as DNA, the CDR3 is TGTGCCAGCAGCCCCTGGGGCGGGGGGGCTTTCAATGAGCAGTTCTTC. The whole variable domain, remainder taken from reference TRBV28 and TRBJ2-1, is DVKVTQSSRYLVKRTGEKVFLECVQDMDHENMFWYRQDPGLGLRLIYFSYDVKMKEKGDIPEGYSVSREKKERFSLILESASTNQTSMYLCASSPWGGGAFNEQFFGPGTRLTVL.

This chain links TRBV18 with TRBJ2-7, with D possibly TRBD1 on 6 matching bases. Germline lookup yields CDR1 KGHSH and CDR2 LQKENI. With 2 bases removed from V and 2 bases from J, the gap between germline ends came to 13 bases. The CDR3 spans 15 residues. The DNA for the CDR3 is TGTGCCAGCTCACCAGGCCAGGGGATCACCTACGAGCAGTACTTC. Amino acid sequence: CASSPGQGITYEQYF.

J is TRBJ2-2 and V is TRBV7-2, with D perhaps TRBD2 (7 bases). The CDR3 loop spans 15 amino acids. Germline-derived CDR1 and CDR2 are SGHTA and FQGNSA. V was pared by 6 bases and J by 4 bases, with 15 bases between. In nucleotides, the CDR3 is TGTGCCAGCAGTCTGCGGGGGCCGATCACCGGGGAGCTGTTTTTT. Protein product: CASSLRGPITGELFF.